This TCR beta chain derives from a study of T-cell reconstitution after alpha-beta-depleted transplantation in children. Study-level points and caveats: From newly produced T cells came most of the T-cell counts and diversity one year after transplant. After transplant, at about two months, alpha-beta T cells were reportedly derived from several hundred expanded graft clones.

A TCRbeta library incorporating unique molecular identifiers was prepared. TCRdb reprocessed the PCR reads via MiXCR and lists one record per CDR3 protein. The sample records almost 600,000 distinct CDR3 sequences, approximately 30% being singletons. The V end lost 0 bases, the J end lost 7 bases, and 13 bases lay between the germline ends. Germline V gene sequence: CDR1 ENHRY, CDR2 SYGVKD. The CDR3 totals 15 residues. This clonotype was seen more than once but under ten times. Its antigen is not identified. The sequencing used PBMCs, collected before TCRalphabeta/CD19-depleted stem cell transplant. This TCR derives from a boy younger than two with Wiskott-Aldrich syndrome, due to receive a stem cell transplant. J is TRBJ1-5 and V is TRBV10-3; D may be TRBD1 (5 bases). CDR3 bases: TGTGCCATCAGTGAGTCGTTGCAGGGATACCAGCCCCAGCATTTT. Residues: CAISESLQGYQPQHF.